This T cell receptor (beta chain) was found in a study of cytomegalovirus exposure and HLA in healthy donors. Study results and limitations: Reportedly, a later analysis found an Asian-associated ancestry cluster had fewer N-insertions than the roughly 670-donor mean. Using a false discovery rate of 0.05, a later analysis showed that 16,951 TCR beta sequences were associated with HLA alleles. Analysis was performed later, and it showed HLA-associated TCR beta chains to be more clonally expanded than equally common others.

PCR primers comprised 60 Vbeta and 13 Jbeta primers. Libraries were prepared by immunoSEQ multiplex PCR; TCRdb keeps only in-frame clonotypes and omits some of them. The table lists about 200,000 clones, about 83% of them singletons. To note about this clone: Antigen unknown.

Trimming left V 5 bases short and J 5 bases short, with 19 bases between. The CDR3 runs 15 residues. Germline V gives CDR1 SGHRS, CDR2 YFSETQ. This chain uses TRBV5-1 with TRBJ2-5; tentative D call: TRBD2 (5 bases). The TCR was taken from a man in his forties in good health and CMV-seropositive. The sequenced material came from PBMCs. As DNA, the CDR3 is TGCGCCAGCAGACTGGCGGGCCCTAAGGAGGAGACCCAGTACTTC. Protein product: CASRLAGPKEETQYF.